This T cell receptor beta chain was identified during a study of regulatory T cells in long-lasting Graves disease. Study conclusions and caveats: Persistent cases favored TRBV28, TRBJ1-2 and TRBJ2-5. Patients whose Graves' disease persisted exhibited lower TCR diversity than those newly diagnosed.

The time point: persistent/refractory GD, antithyroid drugs over 5 years with positive TRAb. From PBMCs, RNA was extracted and then used to make the TCR library. Around 9 milliliters of peripheral blood went into EDTA tubes. Arm-PCR of CDR3 regions with iRepertoire HTBI primers generated TCR beta libraries. From the multiplex PCR reads, TCRdb called clonotypes with MiXCR, one entry per CDR3 protein. The sample includes some 430,000 distinct CDR3 sequences, 20% to 25% of them seen just once. Germline lookup yields CDR1 SGDLS and CDR2 YYNGEE. CDR3 length: 14 amino acids. V dropped 2 bases and J dropped 3; count of bases not matched to a gene: 1. In this sample, this clonotype turned up many times. As yet, its antigen is unknown.

Sequencing was performed on peripheral blood mononuclear cells (PBMCs), taken when the disease was refractory, from a patient treated with antithyroid drugs. This receptor was obtained from a female donor with Graves disease. The genes are TRBV9 and TRBJ2-7; 11 bases are a match to TRBD2. The CDR3 sequence is CASSVGTSGYEQYF. The CDR3 DNA sequence: TGTGCCAGCAGCGTCGGGACTAGCGGCTACGAGCAGTACTTC.